This T cell receptor (beta chain) originates from a study of T cells in localized non-small cell lung cancer. General observations from the study: Appearing in adjacent lung were a median roughly 59 of the top 100 tumor clones. Uninvolved neighboring lung showed the greatest T cell clonality, exceeding tumor. Sequence data derive from only one tumor region, so heterogeneity remains possible. Higher blood T cell density tracked longer overall survival.

V trimming: 4 bases; J trimming: 2 bases; junction bases outside the gene matches: 6. CDR1 SGHDT and CDR2 YYEEEE come from the germline V gene. The CDR3 consists of 15 residues. As regards this clone: Antigen unknown.

Sequenced by immunoSEQ multiplex PCR; TCRdb stores in-frame clones only, minus some. The repertoire holds about 74,000 clones, with about four fifths as singletons. This specimen was peripheral blood, taken before any cancer treatment. The receptor comes from a female donor older than 55 with stage I lung adenocarcinoma. The rearrangement links TRBV5-6 to TRBJ2-3; 8 nucleotides line up with TRBD2. The CDR3 bases are TGTGCCAGCAGCGCCGCGGGGGGTCTCACAGATACGCAGTATTTT. Its protein product is CASSAAGGLTDTQYF.